Sequencing of this TCR beta chain was carried out in a study of OX40 agonist ivuxolimab in advanced cancers. Regarding the complete study: Ivuxolimab, which targeted the costimulatory receptor OX40 (CD134), was an agonistic, fully human IgG2 monoclonal antibody. Partial responses occurred in three dose-escalation patients, of whom one had hepatocellular carcinoma and two had cutaneous melanoma. In the dose-escalation cohort, roughly 82% of patients were male, and the mean age was roughly 56 years with a range of roughly 23 to 79. Prior anti-PD-1, anti-PD-L1 or anti-CTLA-4 therapy was permitted, and approximately 40% of dose-escalation patients had received checkpoint inhibitors. The paper covers the monotherapy dose-escalation part of the phase I ivuxolimab trial, which included N ≈ 57 patients. Of the roughly 53 patients in dose escalation, 19 had hepatocellular carcinoma, about 15 had melanoma, 9 had renal cell carcinoma and 9 had head and neck cancer. Intravenous ivuxolimab was administered to patients every 2 weeks at six dose levels: 0.01, 0.1, 0.3, 1.5, 3 and 10 mg/kg. The purpose of peripheral TCRbeta sequencing was to test whether ivuxolimab changed TCR sequence diversity and led to clonal T-cell expansion.

Points the paper makes about the study in general: Clonal expansion of both CD4+ and CD8+ blood T cells was observed from baseline to week 6 at doses 0.1 to 3.0 mg/kg. Low levels of normalized T-cell clonal expansion were also seen in some patients who did not respond. Partial responders in the 0.1-3.0 mg/kg groups had among the lowest normalized peripheral clonal expansion, especially among CD8+ T cells. After ivuxolimab, CD8+ T cells had more expanded clones than CD4+ T cells on average. The antigen specificity of the clonally expanded peripheral T cells was not determined.

Patients with a history of autoimmune disease or receiving systemic immunosuppression were excluded from the trial. Peripheral blood for TCR sequencing was collected from all dose cohorts at baseline, on cycle 4 day 1, and on cycle 7 day 1. Samples came from an open-label, multicenter, first-in-human phase I dose-escalation trial of ivuxolimab. The trial enrolled adults with locally advanced or metastatic head and neck squamous cell, hepatocellular, melanoma or renal cell carcinoma. Before TCR sequencing, CD4+ and CD8+ T cells were separately sorted from peripheral blood. The germline V gene yields MDHEN for CDR1 and SYDVKM for CDR2. From cysteine to phenylalanine, the CDR3 is 15 amino acids long. Only the CDR3 DNA is retained, 45 bases long and in frame from the first base. The germline V end is reduced by 7 bases and the J end by 7 bases; junction bases left unmatched: 12. Genomic DNA was isolated from the sorted cells so that the TCRbeta CDR3 region could be sequenced. TCRbeta CDR3 regions were sequenced using the immunoSEQ Assay. This immuneACCESS table, as held by TCRdb, lists in-frame sequences with V and J called but not all clones. Of the missing ones, under half trace to an unresolved V gene in checked studies; the others have no known cause. This sample holds some 98,000 clones; 91% were observed only once. The ten top clones hold 0.3% to 0.4% of the sample.

A word on this clone: Its antigen remains undetermined. Qualities for individual bases were not recorded, and no much larger clone is one base off.

The material sequenced was CD4+ or CD8+ T cells sorted from blood, taken in a trial of the OX40 agonist ivuxolimab. The receptor was derived from an adult with an advanced solid tumor such as melanoma, head and neck, liver or kidney cancer. Rearrangement joined TRBV28 to TRBJ1-5, with 8 bases aligning to TRBD1. The nucleotide sequence is given as TGTGCCAGCAACCAGCCGGGACAGGTCAACCAGCCCCAGCATTTT. It translates as CASNQPGQVNQPQHF.